Listed here are 27 T cell receptor beta chains from one sample, sequenced in a study of blood T cells in healthy people across ages. A sample-barcoded 5' primer and a J-beta primer mix were used in a second PCR of about 7 to 12 cycles. Each CDR3 protein is one row after TCRdb ran MiXCR on the 5' RACE reads. This sample has 1.4 million to 1.5 million distinct CDR3 sequences, with around two fifths found just once. Sequencing used blood. Every receptor here comes from a young woman in good health.

As regards this clonotype: This may be a read error, as it is one base from a much larger clone. The rearrangement links TRBV28 to TRBJ2-2; 10 positions match TRBD1. The CDR3 sequence is 14 residues long. V trimming: 6 bases; J trimming: 3 bases; junction bases outside the gene matches: 1. Germline assignment: CDR1 MDHEN and CDR2 SYDVKM. CDR3 sequence: CASRGQGYTGELFF. The CDR3 DNA reads TGTGCCAGCAGGGGACAGGGGTACACCGGGGAGCTGTTTTTT. Looking up the rest from reference TRBV28 and TRBJ2-2 gives the full variable domain: DVKVTQSSRYLVKRTGEKVFLECVQDMDHENMFWYRQDPGLGLRLIYFSYDVKMKEKGDIPEGYSVSREKKERFSLILESASTNQTSMYLCASRGQGYTGELFFGEGSRLTVL.

The gene calls are TRBV20-1 and TRBJ2-7; D could derive from TRBD1 or TRBD2 (5 bases each). V shed 6 bases and J shed 0 bases, with 12 bases lying between them. The germline gives CDR1 DFQATT, CDR2 SNEGSKA (reference sequence). The CDR3 is 13 residues long. CDR3 sequence: CSASGTDSYEQYF. The CDR3 DNA follows: TGCAGTGCCTCCGGGACGGACTCCTACGAGCAGTACTTC.

This clonotype showed up just a few times. The chain recombines TRBV28 with TRBJ2-1, with TRBD1 matching over 8 bases. From germline, CDR1 is MDHEN and CDR2 SYDVKM. Trimming at V came to 6 bases and at J to 1 base, leaving 2 bases not matched to a gene. The length of the CDR3 is 14 residues. The CDR3 protein is CASRTGVSYNEQFF. In DNA, the CDR3 is TGTGCCAGCAGGACAGGGGTGTCCTACAATGAGCAGTTCTTC.

The chain recombines TRBV7-8 with TRBJ2-7, with 14 positions matching TRBD2. This CDR3 has 16 residues. With V trimmed by 5 bases and J by 5 bases, 8 bases remained unmatched. CDR1 is SGHVS, CDR2 FQNEAQ, per germline. For the CDR3, the DNA is TGTGCCAGCAGCCGATCGACTAGCGGGAGGGCCGACGAGCAGTACTTC. Translating it yields CASSRSTSGRADEQYF.

Turning to this clonotype: One end of the junction varies from germline; a read error may be responsible. V gene TRBV29-1 combines with J gene TRBJ2-7; D gene ambiguous. The length of the CDR3 is 12 residues. CDR1 SQVTM and CDR2 ANQGSEA come from the germline V gene. The CDR3 DNA reads as TGCAGCGTTGGGAAAAGTACCTACGAGCGGTACTTC. Protein sequence: CSVGKSTYERYF.

This clonotype came up a few times. The chain links TRBV7-9 to TRBJ1-2; 10 nucleotides agree with TRBD1. Trimming took 5 bases from V and 2 from J; bases not matched to a gene: 5. Germline CDR1 and CDR2: SEHNR and FQNEAQ (reference sequence). This CDR3 is built from 15 residues. The CDR3 region has the DNA TGTGCCAGCAGCCCCGAGGACAGGGGGAACTATGGCTACACCTTC. Translated, it gives CASSPEDRGNYGYTF.

The chain has TRBV5-1 and TRBJ1-1; D possibly corresponds to TRBD1 (6 bases). The CDR3 extends over 12 amino acids. The germline V gene encodes CDR1 SGHRS and CDR2 YFSETQ. The V end lost 4 bases, the J end lost 7 bases, and 11 bases lay between the germline ends. In DNA, the CDR3 is TGCGCCAGCAGCGCCGGGACATTTGAAGCTTTCTTT. Its translation is CASSAGTFEAFF.

Many counts were recorded for this clonotype. The rearrangement joins TRBV5-1 to TRBJ2-3; a weak D match, TRBD1 (6 bases). There are 14 residues in the CDR3. Trimming took off 4 bases at V and 5 bases at J, with 14 bases between the two ends. Per germline, CDR1 SGHRS and CDR2 YFSETQ. DNA of the CDR3: TGCGCCAGCAGCAGAACAACAGGGAAAGATACGCAGTATTTT. Its protein is CASSRTTGKDTQYF.

V usage is TRBV20-1 and J usage is TRBJ1-2; 7 positions agree with TRBD1. The CDR3 has 14 residues. V trimming: 3 bases; J trimming: 1 base; junction bases outside the gene matches: 5. Germline V gene data show CDR1 as DFQATT and CDR2 as SNEGSKA (reference sequence). The CDR3 nucleotides are TGCAGTGCTAGCAACAGGGGACATAACTATGGCTACACCTTC. Amino acids: CSASNRGHNYGYTF.

This clonotype was seen only a few times. The rearrangement joins TRBV14 to TRBJ2-7; D is ambiguous. This CDR3 contains 15 residues. Trimming shortened V by 1 base and J by 0 bases, and 10 bases separated the two germline ends. Germline-derived CDR1 and CDR2 are SGHDN and FVKESK. This chain's CDR3 is CASSQVSEFSYEQYF. CDR3 in DNA: TGTGCCAGCAGCCAAGTTTCGGAATTCTCCTACGAGCAGTACTTC.

The sample holds a few counts of this clonotype. V gene TRBV3-1 combines with J gene TRBJ2-1, with 12 bases fitting TRBD2. After removal of 0 bases from V and 0 bases from J, the junction contained 6 bases not matched to a gene. Germline CDR1 LGHDT, CDR2 YNNKEL (reference sequence). The CDR3 has 19 amino acids. CDR3 in amino acids: CASSQDRASGRASYNEQFF. DNA for the CDR3: TGTGCCAGCAGCCAAGATCGTGCTAGCGGGAGGGCCTCCTACAATGAGCAGTTCTTC.

A note on this clonotype: The junction departs from the called germline gene at one end, perhaps through a read error. This chain connects TRBV12-3 or TRBV12-4 to TRBJ2-2, with D uncertain. The CDR3 sequence is 12 residues long. DNA for the CDR3: TGTGCCAGAAGTTTAGTCCCCGGGGAGCTGTTTTTT. Residues: CARSLVPGELFF.

This rearrangement joins TRBV5-1 to TRBJ2-1; 7 positions match TRBD1. The J call could be wrong; TRBJ2-7 is a better fit for the DNA end. From germline, CDR1 is SGHRS and CDR2 YFSETQ. The CDR3 covers 15 residues. The CDR3 DNA reads as TGCGCCAGCAGCGTACAGGGACAGCCCTACAATGAGCAGTACTTC. It is translated as CASSVQGQPYNEQYF.

The V call is TRBV14, the J call TRBJ1-1, with D perhaps matching TRBD1 (5 bases). V was trimmed by 1 base and J by 5 bases, leaving 11 bases between them. This CDR3 has 14 amino acids. Germline CDR1 is SGHDN and CDR2 is FVKESK. The CDR3 region has the DNA TGTGCCAGCAGCCAAGTCGGGGGTAAAACTGAAGCTTTCTTT. This translates into CASSQVGGKTEAFF.

This clonotype was seen a few times. CDR3 sequence reads: CASSQGGPGYEQYF. As DNA, the CDR3 is TGCGCCAGCAGCCAAGGGGGACCAGGTTACGAGCAGTACTTC. The chain joins TRBV4-1 to TRBJ2-7; D assignment may be TRBD1 or TRBD2 (5 bases each). The CDR3 sequence is 14 residues long. Germline V lookup: CDR1 MGHRA, CDR2 YSYEKL. V lost 1 base and J lost 4, with 11 bases in between.

The chain employs TRBV19 and TRBJ2-1, with TRBD2 matching over 8 bases. The length of the CDR3 is 15 residues. The V segment lost 3 bases and the J segment 4 bases; nucleotides outside the gene matches: 5. The V gene's germline CDR1 is LNHDA and CDR2 SQIVND (reference sequence). The CDR3 here is CASSIASGSYNEQFF. The CDR3 region has the DNA TGTGCCAGTAGTATCGCTAGCGGGTCGTACAATGAGCAGTTCTTC.

This clonotype was seen only a few times. V is TRBV27 and J is TRBJ2-1; D unresolved. Germline CDR1 is MNHEY and CDR2 is SMNVEV (reference sequence). V was clipped by 2 bases and J by 0 bases, with 8 bases between them. The CDR3 covers 15 residues. The CDR3 DNA reads TGTGCCAGCAGTTTAGTTTTGAACTCCTACAATGAGCAGTTCTTC. It specifies CASSLVLNSYNEQFF.

The chain recombines TRBV20-1 with TRBJ1-5; the D gene is possibly TRBD1 (5 bases). The germline V gene encodes CDR1 DFQATT and CDR2 SNEGSKA (reference sequence). The CDR3 is 18 amino acids. Trimming took 0 bases from V and 2 from J, leaving 20 bases between them. CDR3 in amino acids: CSARDTVGGFGGNQPQHF. The CDR3 bases are TGCAGTGCTAGAGATACGGTCGGGGGGTTTGGCGGCAATCAGCCCCAGCATTTT.

The chain carries TRBV7-2 and TRBJ2-7; D not certain. V shed 1 base and J shed 4 bases, with 8 bases lying between them. Germline V gene sequence: CDR1 SGHTA, CDR2 FQGNSA. The CDR3 has 13 residues. This CDR3 is CASSLEIVYEQYF. The CDR3 bases are TGTGCCAGCAGCTTAGAAATAGTATACGAGCAGTACTTC.

This clonotype has more than one count but fewer than ten. The V and J genes are TRBV20-1 and TRBJ2-1; TRBD2 might be the D (6 bases). V was cut by 6 bases and J by 4 bases, with 13 bases left in between. Germline V gene data show CDR1 as DFQATT and CDR2 as SNEGSKA (reference sequence). The CDR3 loop spans 13 amino acids. The DNA of the CDR3 is TGCAGTGCCGCGGGGAGGAGTTACAATGAGCAGTTCTTC. Protein sequence: CSAAGRSYNEQFF.

This rearrangement joins TRBV29-1 to TRBJ1-4; 10 bases line up with TRBD1. This CDR3 contains 13 residues. Germline V gene lookup returns CDR1 SQVTM and CDR2 ANQGSEA. J lost 8 bases, V lost 7 bases, and 7 bases had no gene match. Here the CDR3 reads CSALDRGREKLFF. The CDR3 DNA sequence: TGCAGCGCTCTTGACAGGGGGCGAGAAAAACTGTTTTTT.

This clonotype was detected only a few times. This chain connects TRBV10-3 to TRBJ2-1; 7 nucleotides align to TRBD2. V gave up 2 bases and J gave up 8 bases; unmatched junction bases: 9. From germline, CDR1 is ENHRY and CDR2 SYGVKD. This CDR3 spans 15 amino acids. CDR3 protein: CAISEGEGGPYEQFF. Here the CDR3 DNA reads TGTGCCATCAGTGAGGGTGAGGGAGGGCCTTATGAGCAGTTCTTC.

This clonotype has only a few counts. The chain carries TRBV21-1 and TRBJ2-6; TRBD1 is the table's D call, not checked against the DNA. TRBV21-1 constitutes a pseudogene. CDR3 length: 18 amino acids. CDR3 sequence (DNA): TGTGCCAGCAGCAAAGAGACCAACAGGTGCCCTGGGGCCAACGTCCTGACTTTC. Its translation: CASSKETNRCPGANVLTF.

This clonotype has only a few counts. This sequence joins TRBV20-1 and TRBJ2-1; possible D gene TRBD2, 6 bases. V was clipped by 6 bases and J by 5 bases, with 20 bases between them. Germline CDR1 reads DFQATT; CDR2 reads SNEGSKA (reference sequence). The CDR3 totals 15 residues. The CDR3 bases are TGCAGTGCCAGAAGCGGGTTCCAGTCCCACAATGAGCAGTTCTTC. As protein: CSARSGFQSHNEQFF.

This clonotype turned up a few times. The chain carries TRBV9 and TRBJ2-3; 7 bases are a match to TRBD2. Germline-derived CDR1 and CDR2 are SGDLS and YYNGEE. The ends lost 4 bases at V and 4 bases at J; junction bases unmatched: 12. There are 16 residues in the CDR3. For the CDR3, the DNA is TGTGCCAGCAGCCCCCCGTGGGGGGGACCCCCAGATACGCAGTATTTT. Translated, it gives CASSPPWGGPPDTQYF.

The rearrangement links TRBV2 to TRBJ1-2; no reliable D call. The CDR3 is made up of 15 amino acids. The ends were cut back, 5 bases at V and 1 base at J, with 14 bases in the middle. Germline loops: CDR1 SNHLY, CDR2 FYNNEI. Here the CDR3 DNA reads TGTGCCAGCAGTATACAGAGCGTGGGTAACTATGGCTACACCTTC. Protein sequence: CASSIQSVGNYGYTF.

This clonotype was seen more than once but under ten times. The rearrangement joins TRBV12-3 or TRBV12-4 to TRBJ1-5; no firm D call. Deletions cut 1 base from V and 7 bases from J, with 8 bases between. The CDR3 sequence is 13 residues long. Written as DNA, the CDR3 is TGTGCCAGCAGTTTAGAATGGCGGCAGCCCCAGCATTTT. Protein sequence: CASSLEWRQPQHF.